The sequence of this T cell receptor (beta chain) was determined in a study of T cell responses to AZD1222 COVID-19 vaccine. Study conclusions and caveats: Increases in Spike-specific TCR breadth and depth were seen after two AZD1222 doses. Baseline seropositives among AZD1222 recipients totaled only five to seven.

About this clone: Its antigen is as yet unknown.

Between the trimmed V and J ends, which lost 5 bases and 7 bases, there was a span of 10 bases. Per the germline V gene, CDR1 is MNHEY and CDR2 is SMNVEV (reference sequence). The CDR3 contains 12 residues. The assay was immunoSEQ multiplex PCR, and TCRdb's table has in-frame clones only and misses some. The sample includes 80,000 to 100,000 clones, 80% to 90% seen only once; the top ten take roughly 6.5%. Sequences were derived from peripheral blood, sampled on day 0 of AZD1222 vaccination. The chain uses TRBV27 and TRBJ2-3; D uncertain. This TCR derives from an adult in good health. CDR3 nucleotide sequence: TGTGCCAGCAGTGACGAGTCGAATACGCAGTATTTT. This encodes CASSDESNTQYF.